A selection of T cell receptor beta chains follows, all from one sample in a study of blood T cell repertoires in COVID-19. Libraries were prepared by immunoSEQ multiplex PCR; TCRdb keeps only in-frame clonotypes and omits some of them. The profile shows around 81,000 clones, approximately 80% of them singletons. The source material was peripheral blood. These receptors all stem from a man of 80 years or more with acute or convalescent COVID-19. The CDR3 runs from the conserved cysteine through the conserved F or W. Fields, in order: clone size, V gene, D gene, J gene, CDR3 DNA, CDR3 protein. A D gene is named only where the DNA matches it firmly. Clone size is stated in some rows and not others, as once, few, many or a class when expanded.

size: -
V: TRBV19
D: TRBD2
J: TRBJ2-1
DNA: TGTGCCAGTAGGGCTAGCGGGGTTACAAATGAGCAGTTCTTC
CDR3: CASRASGVTNEQFF

size: -
V: TRBV5-6
D: TRBD1
J: TRBJ1-1
DNA: TGTGCCAGCAGCCTATTCTCCGGGACAGCGAACACTGAAGCTTTCTTT
CDR3: CASSLFSGTANTEAFF

size: few
V: TRBV7-2
D: -
J: TRBJ2-7
DNA: TGTGCCAGCAGCTTCGACACTCTATTACCCTACGAGCAGTACTTC
CDR3: CASSFDTLLPYEQYF

size: -
V: TRBV7-3
D: -
J: TRBJ1-5
DNA: TGTGCCAGCAGCACCCTCGGGGGACCTCTGCATTTT
CDR3: CASSTLGGPLHF

size: -
V: TRBV7-9
D: -
J: TRBJ2-7
DNA: TGTGCCAGCAGCTTAAGCTCAGGATTACACGAGCAGTACTTC
CDR3: CASSLSSGLHEQYF

size: -
V: TRBV23-1
D: TRBD1
J: TRBJ1-5
DNA: TGCGCCAGCAGTCAACTAGGGGTGGGCAGGGGGCTTTGCAATCAGCCCCAGCATTTT
CDR3: CASSQLGVGRGLCNQPQHF

size: -
V: TRBV10-1
D: TRBD2
J: TRBJ2-5
DNA: TGCGCCAGCAGTGAGGGAGCTAGCGGAGAAGAGACCCAGTACTTC
CDR3: CASSEGASGEETQYF

size: -
V: TRBV7-9
D: -
J: TRBJ2-1
DNA: TGTGCCAGCAACGACGGCGGGCCCTACAATGAGCAGTTCTTC
CDR3: CASNDGGPYNEQFF

size: -
V: TRBV11-3
D: TRBD2
J: TRBJ2-3
DNA: TGTGCCAGCAGCTTAGGCGGGGGGAGCACAGATACGCAGTATTTT
CDR3: CASSLGGGSTDTQYF

size: -
V: TRBV5-1
D: TRBD2
J: TRBJ2-7
DNA: TGCGCCAGCAGCTTGGCCCTGGAAGCGGGAGTTGCGTACGAGCAGTACTTC
CDR3: CASSLALEAGVAYEQYF

size: -
V: TRBV28
D: TRBD1
J: TRBJ2-3
DNA: TGTGCCAGCAGTCCCTGGGGGACAGGGGGCGGGGATACGCAGTATTTT
CDR3: CASSPWGTGGGDTQYF

size: -
V: TRBV7-8
D: -
J: TRBJ1-1
DNA: TGTGCCAGCATTAGACTCTCGAACACTGAAGCTTTCTTT
CDR3: CASIRLSNTEAFF

size: -
V: TRBV2
D: TRBD1
J: TRBJ1-5
DNA: TGTGCCAGCAGTGCCAGGACAGGGGTCTATCAGCCCCAGCATTTT
CDR3: CASSARTGVYQPQHF

size: -
V: TRBV2
D: TRBD2
J: TRBJ2-2
DNA: TGTGCCAGCAGTGTGGCGGGAGCGGACACCGGGGAGCTGTTTTTT
CDR3: CASSVAGADTGELFF

size: -
V: TRBV5-1
D: -
J: TRBJ2-2
DNA: TGCGCCAGCAGCCCTAGAACAGGGAACACCGGGGAGCTGTTTTTT
CDR3: CASSPRTGNTGELFF

size: -
V: TRBV7-9
D: TRBD2
J: TRBJ2-7
DNA: TGTGCCAGCAGCCATCCAACTAGCGGGAGCTCCTACGAGCAGTACTTC
CDR3: CASSHPTSGSSYEQYF

size: -
V: TRBV28
D: TRBD1
J: TRBJ1-2
DNA: TGTGCCAGCAGTCCAGGGGGAAGTGGTGGCTACACCTTC
CDR3: CASSPGGSGGYTF

size: -
V: TRBV6-2/TRBV6-3
D: TRBD1
J: TRBJ1-1
DNA: TGTGCCAGCAGTCGACAGGGCAGCACTGAAGCTTTCTTT
CDR3: CASSRQGSTEAFF

size: -
V: TRBV2
D: -
J: TRBJ2-7
DNA: TGTGCCAGCAGGGCAGGTCCTACGGAGCAGTACTTC
CDR3: CASRAGPTEQYF

size: -
V: TRBV29-1
D: TRBD2
J: TRBJ2-5
DNA: TGCAGCGTTGACGGGACTAGCGGGGGGTTTAGGTTTGGAGAGACCCAGTACTTC
CDR3: CSVDGTSGGFRFGETQYF

size: few
V: TRBV6-6
D: -
J: TRBJ1-5
DNA: TGTGCCACCCTACAGGGCCCTAGCAATCAGCCCCAGCATTTT
CDR3: CATLQGPSNQPQHF

size: -
V: TRBV10-3
D: -
J: TRBJ1-1
DNA: TGTGCCATTCGTCAATCGCCAGGGGTTACAGACACTGAAGCTTTCTTT
CDR3: CAIRQSPGVTDTEAFF

size: -
V: TRBV28
D: -
J: TRBJ2-5
DNA: TGTGCCAGCAGTTTAGTGAACAGAGAAGAGACCCAGTACTTC
CDR3: CASSLVNREETQYF

size: once
V: TRBV19
D: TRBD1
J: TRBJ1-5
DNA: TGTGCCAGTAGTATCGCGACAGGGTTTGGGCAGCCCCAGCATTTT
CDR3: CASSIATGFGQPQHF

size: -
V: TRBV9
D: -
J: TRBJ1-1
DNA: TGTGCCAGCAGCGCCCCCGGGAGGGGCACTGAAGCTTTCTTT
CDR3: CASSAPGRGTEAFF

size: -
V: TRBV2
D: TRBD1
J: TRBJ2-7
DNA: TGTGCCAGCAGCAGGGGGAGCGAGCAGTACTTC
CDR3: CASSRGSEQYF

size: -
V: TRBV5-4
D: -
J: TRBJ1-2
DNA: TGTGCCAGCAGCTTAGACCCTGAAGTCGGGGGTGGCTACACCTTC
CDR3: CASSLDPEVGGGYTF

size: -
V: TRBV10-3
D: TRBD2
J: TRBJ2-1
DNA: TGTGCCATCAGTGAGTTAGTGTGGTCTAGCGGGAGAGGAGAGCAGTTCTTC
CDR3: CAISELVWSSGRGEQFF

size: -
V: TRBV28
D: -
J: TRBJ2-7
DNA: TGTGCCAGCAGCAGCGGATTCTACGAGCAGTACTTC
CDR3: CASSSGFYEQYF

size: -
V: TRBV28
D: -
J: TRBJ1-1
DNA: TGTGCCAGCAGTTTATCCTCGGTGAACACTGAAGCTTTCTTT
CDR3: CASSLSSVNTEAFF

size: -
V: TRBV27
D: -
J: TRBJ1-2
DNA: TGTGCCAGCAGCCAATGGGGGGGAGGGTCTGGCTACACCTTC
CDR3: CASSQWGGGSGYTF

size: -
V: TRBV5-1
D: TRBD2
J: TRBJ2-5
DNA: TGCGCCAGCACAGGCGGGGGGCAAGAGACCCAGTACTTC
CDR3: CASTGGGQETQYF

size: -
V: TRBV10-3
D: -
J: TRBJ1-2
DNA: TGTGCCATCAGTGAGCCGGGATTAGGGGGCTACACCTTC
CDR3: CAISEPGLGGYTF

size: -
V: TRBV11-2
D: TRBD1
J: TRBJ2-4
DNA: TGTGCCAGCAGCTCACACAGGGGCAGAGAAAACATTCAGTACTTC
CDR3: CASSSHRGRENIQYF

size: -
V: TRBV9
D: TRBD2
J: TRBJ2-7
DNA: TGTGCCAGCAGCGTAGGAGGGACTAGCCCGAGCTCCTACGAGCAGTACTTC
CDR3: CASSVGGTSPSSYEQYF

size: -
V: TRBV12-3/TRBV12-4
D: -
J: TRBJ1-2
DNA: TGTGCCAGCATCCGAATACCGGGATATGGCTACACCTTC
CDR3: CASIRIPGYGYTF

size: -
V: TRBV7-2
D: -
J: TRBJ2-3
DNA: TGTGCCAGCGCGCGAGGGGGTAGCACAGATACGCAGTATTTT
CDR3: CASARGGSTDTQYF

size: -
V: TRBV28
D: TRBD1
J: TRBJ1-6
DNA: TGTGCCAGCACCTGGACAGGGGGCGGATCACCCCTCCACTTT
CDR3: CASTWTGGGSPLHF

size: -
V: TRBV11-2
D: TRBD1
J: TRBJ2-7
DNA: TGTGCCAGCAGCTCCTCTACTAGAGACAGGGCCTACGAGCAGTACTTC
CDR3: CASSSSTRDRAYEQYF

size: few
V: TRBV28
D: -
J: TRBJ1-6
DNA: TGTGCCAGTAGGAGGCAGGGGTCGAGCTCCTATAATTCACCCCTCCACTTT
CDR3: CASRRQGSSSYNSPLHF

size: -
V: TRBV7-3
D: TRBD2
J: TRBJ2-1
DNA: TGTGCCAGCAGCTTAAGGGGACTAGCGGGAGGGAGCTCCTACAATGAGCAGTTCTTC
CDR3: CASSLRGLAGGSSYNEQFF

size: -
V: TRBV3-1/TRBV3-2
D: -
J: TRBJ1-4
DNA: TGTGCCAGCAGCCCCTACAGGACGACTAATGAAAAACTGTTTTTT
CDR3: CASSPYRTTNEKLFF

size: -
V: TRBV10-3
D: -
J: TRBJ1-2
DNA: TGTGCCATCAGTGAGTCGCATTCCGGGACAATTAACTATGGCTACACCTTC
CDR3: CAISESHSGTINYGYTF

size: -
V: TRBV2
D: -
J: TRBJ1-5
DNA: TGTGCCAGCAGGGGGGGGTCTGGAGGGCAGCCCCAGCATTTT
CDR3: CASRGGSGGQPQHF

size: once
V: TRBV28
D: -
J: TRBJ1-2
DNA: TGTGCCAGCAGTAAATCAGGGGTCGATGGCTACACCTTC
CDR3: CASSKSGVDGYTF

size: -
V: TRBV15
D: TRBD1
J: TRBJ2-3
DNA: TGTGCCACCAGCAGAGATATAGGGGTGGGACAGGGGGCAACAGATACGCAGTATTTT
CDR3: CATSRDIGVGQGATDTQYF

size: -
V: TRBV6-2/TRBV6-3
D: TRBD1
J: TRBJ1-1
DNA: TGTGCCAGCAGCCAGGGGGCTGAAGCTTTCTTT
CDR3: CASSQGAEAFF

size: -
V: TRBV7-5
D: -
J: TRBJ1-5
DNA: TGTGTCAGAAGCTTAGGGGTAGGACAGGGACCGGATCAGCCCCAGCATTTT
CDR3: CVRSLGVGQGPDQPQHF

size: few
V: TRBV13
D: -
J: TRBJ2-2
DNA: TGTGCCAGCAGCTTTGAGACGGGAGACACCGGGGAGCTGTTTTTT
CDR3: CASSFETGDTGELFF

size: -
V: TRBV19
D: TRBD2
J: TRBJ2-5
DNA: TGTGCCAGTAGTAACGGTAGCGGGAGGCGACAAGAGACCCAGTACTTC
CDR3: CASSNGSGRRQETQYF

size: -
V: TRBV5-4
D: -
J: TRBJ2-3
DNA: TGTGCCAGCAGAATTACGGGGGGCACAGATACGCAGTATTTT
CDR3: CASRITGGTDTQYF

size: -
V: TRBV7-9
D: -
J: TRBJ1-1
DNA: -
CDR3: CASSLGFFGQEAFF

size: -
V: TRBV11-2
D: TRBD1
J: TRBJ2-7
DNA: TGTGCCAGCAGCTTTCTCGCAGGGACAGGGGAACGCGAGCAGTACTTC
CDR3: CASSFLAGTGEREQYF

size: -
V: TRBV7-4
D: -
J: TRBJ2-4
DNA: TGTGCCAGCAGCTTAACAGGTAATCGAGCGGGAGCCAAAAACATTCAGTACTTC
CDR3: CASSLTGNRAGAKNIQYF

size: -
V: TRBV6-5
D: TRBD1
J: TRBJ2-1
DNA: TGTGCCAGCAGGTACCCGACAGGGACGTACAATGAGCAGTTCTTC
CDR3: CASRYPTGTYNEQFF